One sample yielded the 28 T cell receptor beta chains listed below, sequenced in a study of cytomegalovirus exposure and HLA in healthy donors. Vbeta (60) and Jbeta (13) primers were used in the PCR. TCRdb keeps only in-frame clones here, not all; method: immunoSEQ multiplex PCR. The sample lists about 160,000 clones; roughly 80% were seen once. The sequenced material came from PBMCs. These receptors all come from a woman between 25 and 40 years old in good health and CMV-seronegative.

This rearrangement joins TRBV19 to TRBJ2-6, with D perhaps TRBD1 (5 bases). Germline CDR1 reads LNHDA; CDR2 reads SQIVND (reference sequence). The CDR3 totals 16 residues. V lost 4 bases and J 0 bases, leaving 10 bases between the germline ends. For the CDR3, the DNA is TGTGCCAGTAGTAGACAGTGGAGCTCTGGGGCCAACGTCCTGACTTTC. Amino acid sequence: CASSRQWSSGANVLTF.

The chain's CDR3 is CASSGMTGWDTGELFF. The CDR3 DNA sequence: TGCGCCAGCAGCGGGATGACAGGGTGGGACACCGGGGAGCTGTTTTTT. V usage is TRBV5-1 and J usage is TRBJ2-2, with 7 bases that match TRBD1. The germline V gene encodes CDR1 SGHRS and CDR2 YFSETQ. The CDR3 runs to 16 residues. Germline trimming cut 4 bases from V and 3 bases from J; bases unmatched to any gene: 9.

The chain joins TRBV5-1 to TRBJ2-3; tentatively, D is TRBD2 (5 bases). Germline CDR1 reads SGHRS; CDR2 reads YFSETQ. CDR3 length equals 15 residues. Trimming removed 1 base at V and 0 bases at J, with 9 bases between. Here the CDR3 DNA reads TGCGCCAGCAGCTTGTTCGAGGGTAGCACAGATACGCAGTATTTT. Amino acids: CASSLFEGSTDTQYF.

This clone has a handful of counts. The CDR3 spells CASSLGTGGIQETQYF. Here the CDR3 DNA reads TGCGCCAGCAGCCTTGGGACAGGCGGGATCCAAGAGACCCAGTACTTC. V usage is TRBV5-1 and J usage is TRBJ2-5, with 8 bases identical to TRBD1. The V gene end was trimmed by 4 bases and the J gene end by 1 base; junction bases not matched to a gene: 9. CDR3 size: 16 residues. The germline V gene encodes CDR1 SGHRS and CDR2 YFSETQ.

The J gene is TRBJ2-7, the V gene TRBV4-2; 8 bases agree with TRBD2. V gave up 4 bases and J gave up 0 bases; unmatched junction bases: 5. This CDR3 contains 15 residues. Germline-derived CDR1 and CDR2 are LGHNA and YNFKEQ. CDR3 sequence reads: CASSRDSGVSYEQYF. CDR3 nucleotides: TGTGCCAGCAGCCGAGATAGCGGGGTCTCCTACGAGCAGTACTTC.

This clone was detected only a few times. At one end, the junction sequence differs from germline, possibly due to a read error. V is TRBV2 and J is TRBJ1-6; 7 bases agree with TRBD1. CDR1 and CDR2 from the germline V gene are SNHLY and FYNNEI. The CDR3 consists of 15 residues. In DNA form, the CDR3 reads TGTGCCAGCAGTGAAGCGACAGGGATGGGTTCACTCCTCCACTTT. Translating gives CASSEATGMGSLLHF. Full variable domain (missing parts from reference TRBV2 and TRBJ1-6): EPEVTQTPSHQVTQMGQEVILRCVPISNHLYFYWYRQILGQKVEFLVSFYNNEISEKSEIFDDQFSVERPDGSNFTLKIRSTKLEDSAMYFCASSEATGMGSLLHFGNGTRLTVT.

The CDR3 coding sequence is TGCGCCAGCAGCTTGGAGGGGGGGGGCACAGATACGCAGTATTTT. The encoded protein is CASSLEGGGTDTQYF. The chain has TRBV5-1 and TRBJ2-3; tentatively, D is TRBD2 (7 bases). Germline V CDR1 and CDR2: SGHRS, YFSETQ. The V and J ends lost 0 bases and 1 base respectively, with 9 bases between them. CDR3 length equals 15 residues.

In its sample, this clone was seen a few times. The genes are TRBV6-6 and TRBJ1-4; D is undetermined. Germline values: CDR1 MNHNY, CDR2 SVGAGI (reference sequence). Trimming took 2 bases from V and 8 from J, leaving 12 bases between them. The length of the CDR3 is 14 residues. CDR3 region: CASSYPLEGEKLFF. DNA of the CDR3: TGTGCCAGCAGTTACCCTCTAGAGGGAGAAAAACTGTTTTTT.

The CDR3 sequence: CASSPERGRSGNTIYF. The CDR3 DNA is TGCGCCAGCAGCCCCGAGAGAGGCCGCTCTGGAAACACCATATATTTT. V is TRBV5-1 and J is TRBJ1-3, with unresolved D. Germline V gene data show CDR1 as SGHRS and CDR2 as YFSETQ. Trimming pared 4 bases from V and 0 bases from J, leaving 14 bases between. The CDR3 extends over 16 amino acids.

The V gene is TRBV7-3, the J gene TRBJ2-5; D not certain. This CDR3 is 13 amino acids long. V was trimmed by 0 bases and J by 3 bases, leaving 5 bases between them. Germline assignment: CDR1 SGHTA and CDR2 FQGTGA. The CDR3 is CASSLTREETQYF. CDR3 bases: TGTGCCAGCAGCTTAACAAGAGAAGAGACCCAGTACTTC.

The chain recombines TRBV5-6 with TRBJ2-3; 7 bases agree with TRBD1. CDR1 SGHDT and CDR2 YYEEEE come from the germline V gene. The CDR3 is 14 residues long. V was pared by 4 bases and J by 7 bases, with 9 bases of the junction left unmatched. CDR3 loop: CASSDNNRGYTQYF. The CDR3 DNA sequence: TGTGCCAGCAGCGACAATAACAGGGGTTATACGCAGTATTTT.

This rearrangement joins TRBV28 to TRBJ1-1; 10 positions agree with TRBD1. Germline V CDR1 and CDR2: MDHEN, SYDVKM. V was pared by 6 bases and J by 4 bases, with 8 bases of the junction left unmatched. The CDR3 totals 15 residues. The CDR3 is CASSPGQGDGTEAFF. The CDR3 DNA reads TGTGCCAGCAGCCCCGGACAGGGGGATGGCACTGAAGCTTTCTTT.

The V call is TRBV30, the J call TRBJ2-1; 13 positions agree with TRBD2. Germline V gene data show CDR1 as GTSNPN and CDR2 as SVGIG (reference sequence). This CDR3 comprises 12 residues. The CDR3 DNA follows: TGTGCGGGACTAGCGGGGCCCAATGAGCAGTTCTTC. It translates to CAGLAGPNEQFF.

The chain has TRBV10-2 and TRBJ2-1; D gene unclear. This CDR3 spans 11 amino acids. The V end was cut by 3 bases, the J end by 13 bases, with 10 bases between. Germline V gives CDR1 WSHSY, CDR2 SAAADI. CDR3 protein: CASSDLRIQFF. CDR3 coding DNA: TGCGCCAGCAGTGACCTGAGAATTCAGTTCTTC.

The J gene is TRBJ2-3, the V gene TRBV18; D might be TRBD2 (6 bases). The length of the CDR3 is 17 residues. V lost 3 bases, J lost 0 bases, and 16 bases lay in between. Germline V lookup: CDR1 KGHSH, CDR2 LQKENI. The CDR3 DNA reads TGTGCCAGCTCACCCCCGCCGACTAGGGCTAGCACAGATACGCAGTATTTT. This gives the protein CASSPPPTRASTDTQYF.

The chain recombines TRBV2 with TRBJ1-5, with D possibly being TRBD1 (5 bases). The CDR3 contains 13 residues. Germline assignment: CDR1 SNHLY and CDR2 FYNNEI. V was clipped by 7 bases and J by 7 bases, with 14 bases between them. Here the CDR3 DNA reads TGTGCCAGCATAGTAGGGGTTGGGCAGCCCCAGCATTTT. It encodes CASIVGVGQPQHF.

The V gene is TRBV13, the J gene TRBJ1-2; D is perhaps TRBD1 (6 bases). The CDR3 spans 10 residues. V was trimmed by 8 bases and J by 7 bases, leaving 8 bases between them. Germline-derived CDR1 and CDR2 are PRHDT and FYEKMQ (reference sequence). The CDR3 coding sequence is TGTGCCAGCCAACAGGGTGGCTACACCTTC. Its protein is CASQQGGYTF.

The chain employs TRBV5-1 and TRBJ1-2; D remains ambiguous. The CDR3 totals 15 residues. Germline loops: CDR1 SGHRS, CDR2 YFSETQ. V was trimmed by 0 bases and J by 4 bases, leaving 13 bases between them. CDR3 DNA: TGCGCCAGCAGCTTGGCCATAGGAGCGGGCTATGGCTACACCTTC. Translating it yields CASSLAIGAGYGYTF.

This clone was recorded once. V is TRBV7-9 and J is TRBJ1-1; D is possibly TRBD1 (5 bases). CDR3 length: 14 amino acids. The germline CDR1 and CDR2 sequences are SEHNR and FQNEAQ (reference sequence). Trimming cost V 1 base and J 4 bases, with 10 bases left between them. The CDR3 DNA reads TGTGCCAGCAGCTTAGGTGGCAGGGCCACTGAAGCTTTCTTT. Translating gives CASSLGGRATEAFF.

The chain uses TRBV12-5 and TRBJ2-3, with 9 bases identical to TRBD1. Unmatched junction bases numbered 6, after V lost 6 bases and J lost 2 bases. The CDR3 is 15 residues long. Germline V gene sequence: CDR1 LGHNT, CDR2 FRNRAP. The CDR3 loop is CASGTGQGNTDTQYF. In nucleotides, the CDR3 is TGTGCTAGTGGCACGGGACAGGGAAACACAGATACGCAGTATTTT.

The chain's CDR3 is CARARTGDHYGYTF. CDR3 coding DNA: TGTGCCAGAGCCCGTACAGGGGACCACTATGGCTACACCTTC. The J gene is TRBJ1-2, the V gene TRBV2; 7 bases map to TRBD1. The CDR3 is 14 amino acids. The V and J ends lost 9 bases and 3 bases, in that order; junction bases with no gene match: 10. The germline V gene encodes CDR1 SNHLY and CDR2 FYNNEI.

CDR3 sequence (DNA): TGTGCCAGCAGCGCCGTCAGGGCCCATGAGCAGTTCTTC. Residues: CASSAVRAHEQFF. This chain connects TRBV9 to TRBJ2-1, with TRBD1 as a possible D gene (5 bases). This CDR3 spans 13 amino acids. V gave up 3 bases and J gave up 8 bases, with 12 bases separating them. In germline, CDR1 is SGDLS, CDR2 YYNGEE.

The V call is TRBV4-2, the J call TRBJ1-6; TRBD1 might be the D (5 bases). V gave up 0 bases and J gave up 8 bases, with 8 bases separating them. The CDR3 consists of 14 residues. CDR1 is LGHNA and CDR2 is YNFKEQ in the germline V gene. CDR3 DNA: TGTGCCAGCAGCCAAGATCAGGGTGATTCACCCCTCCACTTT. Protein sequence: CASSQDQGDSPLHF.

The chain combines TRBV19 with TRBJ1-1, with D perhaps TRBD1 (6 bases). The CDR3 is made up of 14 amino acids. Trimming pared 7 bases from V and 6 bases from J, leaving 18 bases between. Germline lookup yields CDR1 LNHDA and CDR2 SQIVND (reference sequence). The CDR3 DNA sequence: TGTGCCAGTACTCCAAGGGGGGGAGGGGCTGAAGCTTTCTTT. It yields the protein CASTPRGGGAEAFF.

J is TRBJ2-1 and V is TRBV7-8, with D perhaps matching TRBD2 (5 bases). Trimming shortened V by 4 bases and J by 3 bases, and 22 bases separated the two germline ends. CDR1 and CDR2 from the germline V gene are SGHVS and FQNEAQ. This CDR3 has 18 residues. The CDR3 protein is CASSWPRSGSTNYNEQFF. The CDR3 bases are TGTGCCAGCAGCTGGCCCCGCAGCGGATCCACCAACTACAATGAGCAGTTCTTC. The variable domain in full, completed from reference TRBV7-8 and TRBJ2-1, reads GAGVSQSPRYKVAKRGQDVALRCDPISGHVSLFWYQQALGQGPEFLTYFQNEAQLDKSGLPSDRFFAERPEGSVSTLKIQRTQQEDSAVYLCASSWPRSGSTNYNEQFFGPGTRLTVL.

The chain recombines TRBV7-6 with TRBJ2-7; maybe TRBD2 (6 bases). Germline lookup yields CDR1 SGHVS and CDR2 FNYEAQ. The V end was cut by 5 bases, the J end by 9 bases, with 17 bases between. CDR3 length: 13 amino acids. CDR3 nucleotides: TGTGCCAGCAGCCTAAATCGGGACTTTGGGCAGTACTTC. It codes for CASSLNRDFGQYF.

J is TRBJ1-1 and V is TRBV19; possible D gene TRBD1, 6 bases. CDR1 LNHDA and CDR2 SQIVND come from the germline V gene (reference sequence). Trimming cost V 1 base and J 1 base, with 10 bases left between them. The CDR3 length is 15 residues. CDR3 amino acids: CASSIGGLGNTEAFF. For the CDR3, the DNA is TGTGCCAGTAGTATAGGGGGGCTCGGGAACACTGAAGCTTTCTTT.

The rearrangement uses TRBV19 and TRBJ2-2; TRBD1 might be the D (5 bases). Germline-derived CDR1 and CDR2 are LNHDA and SQIVND (reference sequence). The V and J ends lost 6 bases and 4 bases respectively, with 12 bases between them. The length of the CDR3 is 14 residues. The CDR3 spells CASSPRVGTGELFF. The DNA of the CDR3 is TGTGCCAGTAGCCCCAGGGTGGGCACCGGGGAGCTGTTTTTT.